The source of this T cell receptor beta chain is a study of blood T cell repertoires in COVID-19. Across the study: The United States, Italy and Spain supplied acute and convalescent COVID-19 samples. T cells, B-cell-depleted T cells, or PBMCs supplied cDNA or gDNA.

In the authors' methods: Researchers report that nucleated cell counts were estimated from reference gene primer amplification. Only in-frame clones appear in the TCRdb table, and some are missing; sequencing was by immunoSEQ multiplex PCR. V, J and clone size were drawn from that table, and D and trimming were deduced from the DNA. The sample lists around 160,000 clones, approximately 80% occurring once. Trimming took 3 bases from V and 2 from J, leaving 16 bases between them. The CDR3 has 16 residues. Germline CDR1 MDHEN, CDR2 SYDVKM. This rearrangement joins TRBV28 to TRBJ1-1; D is undetermined. This clonotype was obtained from a woman between 40 and 50 years old with active or convalescent COVID-19. The sample was peripheral blood. The DNA of the CDR3 is TGTGCCAGCAGTTTGGACCTTGAGGGAACAAACACTGAAGCTTTCTTT. Translating it yields CASSLDLEGTNTEAFF.